The 20 T cell receptor beta chains below were found in one sample sequenced in a study of T cells expressing NK-cell markers. After re-calling the 5' RACE reads, TCRdb lists one entry per CDR3 protein, DNA absent. The listing records hundreds of thousands of distinct CDR3 sequences. The sample consisted of blood T cells: a sorted CD56 or NKG2C T cell subset, CD4+ or CD8+ T cells, or bulk PBMC T cells (not recorded which). Receptors originate from a man younger than 35 in good health.

This chain joins TRBV11-2 and TRBJ2-2; as DNA is missing, the TRBD1 call by TCRdb cannot be tested. CDR3 length: 18 residues. Germline lookup yields CDR1 SGHAT and CDR2 FQNNGV. This chain's CDR3 is CASSLEGWTGEDTGELFF.

The chain employs TRBV12-3 or TRBV12-4 and TRBJ2-1; checking the TCRdb D call of TRBD2 is not possible without DNA. The CDR3 runs 16 residues. CDR3: CASSLVLAGFNNEQFF.

V gene TRBV5-6 combines with J gene TRBJ2-2; TCRdb gives TRBD1 as the D gene, but with no DNA this cannot be confirmed. Germline CDR1 and CDR2: SGHDT and YYEEEE. This CDR3 comprises 18 residues. CDR3: CASSSQDIRTGKAGELFF.

The rearrangement joins TRBV11-2 to TRBJ2-3; TCRdb designates TRBD1, a call that cannot be tested without DNA. The CDR3 has 16 residues. The germline gives CDR1 SGHAT, CDR2 FQNNGV. CDR3 sequence reads: CASSLSGISSTDTQYF.

This chain links TRBV20-1 with TRBJ2-1. Germline lookup yields CDR1 DFQATT and CDR2 SNEGSKA (reference sequence). CDR3 size: 12 residues. The CDR3 spells CSVRGGPNEQFF.

This chain joins TRBV12-3 or TRBV12-4 and TRBJ2-3; as DNA is missing, the TRBD1 call by TCRdb cannot be tested. The CDR3 contains 17 residues. The CDR3 protein is CASSSTAGHLSTDTQYF.

CDR3 protein: CASSQLLAGSYEQYF. The rearrangement joins TRBV3-1 to TRBJ2-7; TCRdb gives TRBD2 as the D gene, but with no DNA this cannot be confirmed. Germline loops: CDR1 LGHDT, CDR2 YNNKEL (reference sequence). This CDR3 is 15 amino acids long.

J is TRBJ1-1 and V is TRBV5-5. Germline V gene lookup returns CDR1 SGHKS and CDR2 YYEKEE (reference sequence). The CDR3 covers 14 residues. The chain's CDR3 is CARNYGSANTEAFF.

The chain couples TRBV27 to TRBJ1-2. Germline values: CDR1 MNHEY, CDR2 SMNVEV (reference sequence). This CDR3 spans 15 amino acids. CDR3 residues: CASRLRMGQLYGYTF.

This chain connects TRBV6-5 to TRBJ2-7. The CDR3 runs 14 residues. CDR1 and CDR2 (germline): MNHEY, SVGAGI. CDR3 region: CASSLVGDSYEQYF.

This rearrangement joins TRBV6-1 to TRBJ1-1. This CDR3 is built from 12 residues. In germline, CDR1 is MNHNS, CDR2 SASEGT. The CDR3 reads CASKGVNTEAFF.

The chain employs TRBV25-1 and TRBJ2-2; the TCRdb call, TRBD1, lacks DNA for checking. The germline gives CDR1 MGHDK, CDR2 SYGVNS. This CDR3 region has 13 residues. The CDR3 region is CASSEVGTRELFF. Complete variable domain (other parts from reference TRBV25-1 and TRBJ2-2): EADIYQTPRYLVIGTGKKITLECSQTMGHDKMYWYQQDPGMELHLIHYSYGVNSTEKGDLSSESTVSRIRTEHFPLTLESARPSHTSQYLCASSEVGTRELFFGEGSRLTVL.

V and J are TRBV6-1 and TRBJ1-2. This CDR3 spans 14 amino acids. The germline V gene has CDR1 MNHNS and CDR2 SASEGT. The CDR3 region is CASSGGSEDYGYTF.

J is TRBJ1-2 and V is TRBV29-1. This CDR3 contains 13 residues. From germline, CDR1 is SQVTM and CDR2 ANQGSEA. The CDR3 reads CSVVRRTNYGYTF. Looking up the rest from reference TRBV29-1 and TRBJ1-2 gives the full variable domain: SAVISQKPSRDICQRGTSLTIQCQVDSQVTMMFWYRQQPGQSLTLIATANQGSEATYESGFVIDKFPISRPNLTFSTLTVSNMSPEDSSIYLCSVVRRTNYGYTFGSGTRLTVV.

The J gene is TRBJ2-1, the V gene TRBV2; with no DNA, the TCRdb D assignment of TRBD1 cannot be verified. The CDR3 has 15 amino acids. Looked up from germline, CDR1 is SNHLY and CDR2 is FYNNEI. CDR3 region: CASTGEEASYNEQFF.

The chain couples TRBV18 to TRBJ2-3; there is no DNA to check the TCRdb D call of TRBD1. The CDR3 spans 16 residues. From germline, CDR1 is KGHSH and CDR2 LQKENI. CDR3 in amino acids: CASSFPGGMETDTQYF.

The V and J genes are TRBV7-8 and TRBJ2-2. Germline CDR1 SGHVS, CDR2 FQNEAQ. The CDR3 is made up of 14 amino acids. CDR3 in amino acids: CASSLVIDTGELFF.

The chain is built from TRBV7-2 and TRBJ2-6. The germline gives CDR1 SGHTA, CDR2 FQGNSA. This CDR3 has 14 residues. This CDR3 is CASSLQSGANVLTF.

V and J are TRBV5-1 and TRBJ1-4. Looked up from germline, CDR1 is SGHRS and CDR2 is YFSETQ. The CDR3 loop spans 16 amino acids. The CDR3 reads CASSLASTTTNEKLFF. The entire variable domain, with the rest obtained from reference TRBV5-1 and TRBJ1-4, is as follows: KAGVTQTPRYLIKTRGQQVTLSCSPISGHRSVSWYQQTPGQGLQFLFEYFSETQRNKGNFPGRFSGRQFSNSRSEMNVSTLELGDSALYLCASSLASTTTNEKLFFGSGTQLSVL.

The chain's CDR3 is CASSQSSLGAGTEAFF. The rearrangement joins TRBV4-2 to TRBJ1-1; TCRdb's D call, TRBD1, is unchecked because there is no DNA. CDR3 size: 16 residues. The V gene's germline CDR1 is LGHNA and CDR2 YNFKEQ.